This TCR beta chain came from a study of CD8+ T cells in alopecia areata. Study-level information: It was oral tofacitinib, at 5 to 10 mg twice daily, that treated patients received. Whole-study findings and limits: Researchers reported that TCR sharing among patients proved less clear than in mice, possibly HLA-linked.

The treatment denotes: oral pan-JAK inhibitor, 5-10 mg twice daily. Peripheral blood samples and lesional scalp punch biopsies were obtained from alopecia areata patients. Extracted from the samples, RNA was reverse transcribed into cDNA to serve as the sequencing template. Profiling relied on immunoSEQ multiplex PCR, and the TCRdb table lists in-frame clones only, not all of them. The sample contains roughly 180,000 clones, 60% of which appear only once. Germline V gives CDR1 SNHLY, CDR2 FYNNEI. This CDR3 spans 13 amino acids. V was trimmed by 7 bases and J by 2 bases, leaving 10 bases between them. In the case of this clone: Its cognate antigen is unknown.

The chain links TRBV2 to TRBJ2-3; no reliable D call. Sequenced material: CD4+ T cells sorted from blood, taken at week 4, from a patient treated with tofacitinib. The origin of this receptor is a human donor with alopecia areata. CDR3 bases: TGTGCCAGCATTTCGGAGATCACAGATACGCAGTATTTT. Amino acid sequence: CASISEITDTQYF.